This entry lists 2 T cell receptor beta chains sequenced from one sample in a study of regulatory T cells in long-lasting Graves disease (dated by TCRdb to about 2021). The library was prepared using multiplex PCR. The sequencer was an Illumina HiSeq 4000. iRepertoire HTBI primers and Arm-PCR amplification of CDR3 regions were used to construct TCR beta libraries. TCRdb took the public reads, trimmed them with fastp at Q25, ran MiXCR for clone calling and kept in-frame beta chains. Each record represents a unique CDR3 protein, reported with the most common genes and DNA among its rows. The sample profile shows 350,000 to 500,000 distinct CDR3 sequences; 21% of them were found once. The top ten hold roughly an eighth of the sample. This specimen's time point label, per the study, means: persistent/refractory GD, antithyroid drugs over 5 years with positive TRAb. For both TCR sequencing and RNA sequencing, RNA was extracted from PBMCs using TRIzol.

The sequenced sample was peripheral blood mononuclear cells (PBMCs), obtained when the disease was refractory, from a patient treated with antithyroid drugs. The source is a female donor with Graves disease.

This clonotype has at least ten counts. V usage is TRBV30 and J usage is TRBJ1-2, with D perhaps matching TRBD1 (6 bases). Deletions cut 7 bases from V and 7 bases from J, with 19 bases between. The germline V gene encodes CDR1 GTSNPN and CDR2 SVGIG (reference sequence). This CDR3 comprises 13 residues. This CDR3 reads CASHWGGRRGYTF. CDR3 coding DNA: TGTGCCTCCCATTGGGGGGGCAGGCGTGGCTACACCTTC. Variable domain in full (rest from reference TRBV30 and TRBJ1-2): SQTIHQWPATLVQPVGSPLSLECTVEGTSNPNLYWYRQAAGRGLQLLFYSVGIGQISSEVPQNLSASRPQDRQFILSSKKLLLSDSGFYLCASHWGGRRGYTFGSGTRLTVV.

Ten or more counts support this clonotype. This chain connects TRBV2 to TRBJ2-5; 7 bases match TRBD1. Trimming at V came to 5 bases and at J to 2 bases, leaving 8 bases not matched to a gene. The germline V gene encodes CDR1 SNHLY and CDR2 FYNNEI. The CDR3 loop spans 15 amino acids. DNA of the CDR3: TGTGCCAGCAGTCTCTCGGGACAGTCACAAGAGACCCAGTACTTC. Translation: CASSLSGQSQETQYF.